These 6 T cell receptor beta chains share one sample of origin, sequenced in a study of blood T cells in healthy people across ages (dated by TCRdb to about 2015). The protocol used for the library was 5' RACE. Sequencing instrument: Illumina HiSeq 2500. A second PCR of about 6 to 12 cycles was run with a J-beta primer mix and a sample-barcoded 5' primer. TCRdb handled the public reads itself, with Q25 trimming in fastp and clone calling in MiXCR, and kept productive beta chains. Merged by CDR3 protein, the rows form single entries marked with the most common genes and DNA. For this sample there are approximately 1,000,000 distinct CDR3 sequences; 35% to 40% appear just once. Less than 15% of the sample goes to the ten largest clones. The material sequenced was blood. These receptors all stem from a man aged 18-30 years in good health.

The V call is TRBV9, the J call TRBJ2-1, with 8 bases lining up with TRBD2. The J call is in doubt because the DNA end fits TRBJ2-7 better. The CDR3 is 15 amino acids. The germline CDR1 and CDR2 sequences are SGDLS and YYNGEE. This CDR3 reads CASSVGGGTYNEQYF. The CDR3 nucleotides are TGTGCCAGCAGCGTAGGCGGGGGGACCTACAATGAGCAGTACTTC.

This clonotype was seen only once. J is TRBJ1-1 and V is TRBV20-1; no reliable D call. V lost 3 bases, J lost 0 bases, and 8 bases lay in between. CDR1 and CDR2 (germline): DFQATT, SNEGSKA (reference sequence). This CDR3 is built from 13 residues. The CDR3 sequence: CSASNTMNTEAFF. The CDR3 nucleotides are TGCAGTGCTAGCAACACTATGAACACTGAAGCTTTCTTT.

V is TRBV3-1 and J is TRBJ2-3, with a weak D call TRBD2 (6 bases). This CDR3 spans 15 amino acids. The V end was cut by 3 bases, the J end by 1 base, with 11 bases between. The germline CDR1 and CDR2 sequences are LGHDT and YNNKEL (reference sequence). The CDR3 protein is CASSHLGGGTDTQYF. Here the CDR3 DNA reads TGTGCCAGCAGCCACCTGGGCGGGGGCACAGATACGCAGTATTTT.

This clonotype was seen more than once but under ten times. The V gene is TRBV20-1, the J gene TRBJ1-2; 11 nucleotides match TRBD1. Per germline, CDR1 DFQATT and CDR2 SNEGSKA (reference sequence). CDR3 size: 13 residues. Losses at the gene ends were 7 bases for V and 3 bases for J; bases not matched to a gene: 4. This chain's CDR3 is CSVPGQGDYGYTF. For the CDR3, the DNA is TGCAGTGTTCCGGGACAGGGGGACTATGGCTACACCTTC.

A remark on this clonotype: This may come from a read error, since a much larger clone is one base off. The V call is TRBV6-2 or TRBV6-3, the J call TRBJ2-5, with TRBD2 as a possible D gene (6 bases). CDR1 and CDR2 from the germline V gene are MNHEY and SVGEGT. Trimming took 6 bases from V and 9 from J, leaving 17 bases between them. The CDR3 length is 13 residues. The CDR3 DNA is TGTGCCAGCAGGTCGATCGGGGGAACGTCCCAGTACTTC. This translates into CASRSIGGTSQYF.

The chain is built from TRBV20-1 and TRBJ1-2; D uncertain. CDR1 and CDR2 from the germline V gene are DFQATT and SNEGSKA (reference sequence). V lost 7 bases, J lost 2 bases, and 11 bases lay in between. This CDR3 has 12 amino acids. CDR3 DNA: TGCAGTGTGGTGAGGGCCAACTATGGCTACACCTTC. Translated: CSVVRANYGYTF.